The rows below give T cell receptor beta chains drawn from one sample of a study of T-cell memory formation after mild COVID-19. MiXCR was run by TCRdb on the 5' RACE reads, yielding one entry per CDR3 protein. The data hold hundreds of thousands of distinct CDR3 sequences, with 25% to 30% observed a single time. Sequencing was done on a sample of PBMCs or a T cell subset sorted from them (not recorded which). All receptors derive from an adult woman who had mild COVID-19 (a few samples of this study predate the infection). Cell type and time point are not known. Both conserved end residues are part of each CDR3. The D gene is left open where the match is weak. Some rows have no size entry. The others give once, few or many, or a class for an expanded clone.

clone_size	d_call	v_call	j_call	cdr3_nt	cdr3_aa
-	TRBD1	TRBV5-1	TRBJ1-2	TGCGCCAGCAGCTTGGCAGGGACAGCCCAGCAAGATAACTATGGCTACACCTTC	CASSLAGTAQQDNYGYTF
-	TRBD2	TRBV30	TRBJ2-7	TGTGCCTGGAGTGTGACTAGCGGATACGAGCAGTACTTC	CAWSVTSGYEQYF
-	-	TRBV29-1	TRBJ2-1	TGCAGCGCCATGGGGGGAATTGAGCAGTTCTTC	CSAMGGIEQFF
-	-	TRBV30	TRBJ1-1	TGTGCCTGGGACAAGGGAGCTGAAGCTTTCTTT	CAWDKGAEAFF
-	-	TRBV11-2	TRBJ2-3	TGTGCCAGCAGCTTAGTGGGTCAACCACTCACAGATACGCAGTATTTT	CASSLVGQPLTDTQYF
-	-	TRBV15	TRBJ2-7	TGTGCCACCAGCACCCGAAACTCCCACGAGCAGTACTTC	CATSTRNSHEQYF
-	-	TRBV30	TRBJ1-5	TGTGCCTGGGAGGAACAAGGGGGTCAGCCCCAGCATTTT	CAWEEQGGQPQHF
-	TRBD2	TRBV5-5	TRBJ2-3	TGTGCCAGCAGCCCGGGACTAGCGGGAGCTCGAGATACGCAGTATTTT	CASSPGLAGARDTQYF
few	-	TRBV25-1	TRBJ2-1	TGTGCCAGCATGGCCACCCGGAGCTCCTACAATGAGCAGTTCTTC	CASMATRSSYNEQFF
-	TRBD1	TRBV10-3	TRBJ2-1	TGTGCCATCAGTGTAGGGACAGTCCTTAACAATGAGCAGTTCTTC	CAISVGTVLNNEQFF
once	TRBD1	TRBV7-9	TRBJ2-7	TGTGCCAGCAGCCCCGACAGGGGTGGGACCTACGAGCAGTACTTC	CASSPDRGGTYEQYF
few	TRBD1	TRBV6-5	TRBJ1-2	TGTGCCAGCACCTATACAGGGGGCTTGGATGGCTACACCTTC	CASTYTGGLDGYTF
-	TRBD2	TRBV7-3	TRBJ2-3	TGTGCCAGCAGCCCCCGGACTAGCGGGGGGGATTCTAGCACAGATACGCAGTATTTT	CASSPRTSGGDSSTDTQYF
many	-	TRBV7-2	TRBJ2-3	TGTGCCAGCAGCCCAGCACGACGGACAGATACGCAGTATTTT	CASSPARRTDTQYF
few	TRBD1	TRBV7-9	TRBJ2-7	TGTGCCAGCAGCTCAACCGGGACAGGGGGCTCCGAGCAGTACTTC	CASSSTGTGGSEQYF
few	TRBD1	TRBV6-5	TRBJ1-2	TGTGCCAGCAGTTTCGACAGGGGAACTGGCTACACCTTC	CASSFDRGTGYTF
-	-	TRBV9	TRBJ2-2	TGTGCCAGCAGCGTCGGGGAGGGGGAGCTGTTTTTT	CASSVGEGELFF
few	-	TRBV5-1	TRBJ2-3	TGCGCCAGCAGGAAGGGGTCCCCATCCACAGATACGCAGTATTTT	CASRKGSPSTDTQYF
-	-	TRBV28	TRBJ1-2	TGTGCCAGCAGCGATCCCGGTCGGGGCAGGGGTAACTATGGCTACACCTTC	CASSDPGRGRGNYGYTF
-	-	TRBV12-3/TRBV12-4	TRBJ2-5	TGTGCCAGCAGCTCCTGGGCAGAGCAAGAGACCCAGTACTTC	CASSSWAEQETQYF
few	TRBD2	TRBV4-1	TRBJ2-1	TGCGCCAGCAGCCAAGCGAGACTAGCCGCTTACAATGAGCAGTTCTTC	CASSQARLAAYNEQFF
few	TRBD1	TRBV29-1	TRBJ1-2	TGCAGCGTTGACCCGCCGGGACAGGGGAGCGGCTACACCTTC	CSVDPPGQGSGYTF
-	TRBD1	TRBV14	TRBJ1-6	TGTGCCAGCAGCGACAGGGGGAGTTCACCCCTCCACTTT	CASSDRGSSPLHF
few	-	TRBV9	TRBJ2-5	TGTGCCAGCAGCGTAGCAGACTTTGGGGAGACCCAGTACTTC	CASSVADFGETQYF
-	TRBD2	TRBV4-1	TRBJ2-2	TGCGCCAGCAGCCCGCGCGGGGGGGGAAACACCGGGGAGCTGTTTTTT	CASSPRGGGNTGELFF
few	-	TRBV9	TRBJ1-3	TGTGCCAGCAGCCTATCCGGGGTCTCTGGAAACACCATATATTTT	CASSLSGVSGNTIYF
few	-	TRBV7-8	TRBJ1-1	TGTGCCAGCAGCTACACAGGGACGTTCATGAACACTGAAGCTTTCTTT	CASSYTGTFMNTEAFF
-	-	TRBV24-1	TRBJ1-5	TGTGCCACCGGGGCAGGGCAGCATCAGCCCCAGCATTTT	CATGAGQHQPQHF
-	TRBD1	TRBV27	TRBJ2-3	TGTGCCAGCAGTCCCGGGACAGGGGGCTTCGTTTCGACAGATACGCAGTATTTT	CASSPGTGGFVSTDTQYF
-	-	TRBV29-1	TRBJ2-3	TGCAGCGTTAGAAAGGGCGGGGTCACAGATACGCAGTATTTT	CSVRKGGVTDTQYF
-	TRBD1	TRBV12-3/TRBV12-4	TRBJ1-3	TGTGCCAGCAGACCAGGGGACAGGGTGGTCGGAAACACCATATATTTT	CASRPGDRVVGNTIYF
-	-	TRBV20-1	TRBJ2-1	TGCAGTGCTGTACAGGGTCCACAGCAGTTCTTC	CSAVQGPQQFF
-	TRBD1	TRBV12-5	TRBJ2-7	TGTGCTAGTGGTTTGGGACAGGGTCTAGGCGAGCAGTACTTC	CASGLGQGLGEQYF
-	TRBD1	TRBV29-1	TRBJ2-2	TGCAGCGCAACAGGGGGCGCTCCAGGCGGGGAGCTGTTTTTT	CSATGGAPGGELFF
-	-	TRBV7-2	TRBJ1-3	TGTGCCAGCAGCTTTTGGGGGGCCGCTGGAAACACCATATATTTT	CASSFWGAAGNTIYF
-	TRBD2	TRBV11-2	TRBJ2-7	TGTGCCAGCAGCTTAGAGGGACTAGCGGGATACCCCCACGAGCAGTACTTC	CASSLEGLAGYPHEQYF
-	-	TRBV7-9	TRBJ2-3	TGTGCCACTCGGACTAGCACAGATACGCAGTATTTT	CATRTSTDTQYF
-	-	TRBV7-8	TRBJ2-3	TGTGCCAGCAGCCGTTTGTTGACAGGGGAGGGTTTTGGGACAGATACGCAGTATTTT	CASSRLLTGEGFGTDTQYF
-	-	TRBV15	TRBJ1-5	TGTGCCACCAGCCCTTTTGGGTTTAGCAATCAGCCCCAGCATTTT	CATSPFGFSNQPQHF
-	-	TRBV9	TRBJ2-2	TGTGCCAGCAGCGCGGGGACGCTACCAGCCGGGGAGCTGTTTTTT	CASSAGTLPAGELFF
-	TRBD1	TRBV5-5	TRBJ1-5	TGTGCCAGCAGCCTGGGACAGATTAGCAATCAGCCCCAGCATTTT	CASSLGQISNQPQHF
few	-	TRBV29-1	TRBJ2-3	TGCAGCGTTGAAGATAATGTAAGGAGCACAGATACGCAGTATTTT	CSVEDNVRSTDTQYF
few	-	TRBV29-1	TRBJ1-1	TGCAGCGTCCCCAGGGCAGGGGAGAACACTGAAGCTTTCTTT	CSVPRAGENTEAFF
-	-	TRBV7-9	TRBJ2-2	TGTGCCAGCAGCGAAAGGGGTACCGGGGAGCTGTTTTTT	CASSERGTGELFF
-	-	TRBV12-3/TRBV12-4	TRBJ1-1	TGTGCCAGCAGTTCCAGGACTCTTCAGAACACTGAAGCTTTCTTT	CASSSRTLQNTEAFF
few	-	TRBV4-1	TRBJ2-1	TGCGCCAGCAGCCTTGGAGGTGAGACTCTCGGAGGGGATGAGCAGTTCTTC	CASSLGGETLGGDEQFF
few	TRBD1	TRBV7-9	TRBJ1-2	TGTGCCAGCAGCCCCTGGACAGGGAACTATGGCTACACCTTC	CASSPWTGNYGYTF
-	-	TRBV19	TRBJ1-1	TGTGCCAGTAGTAGACATGCCGAAGCTTTCTTT	CASSRHAEAFF
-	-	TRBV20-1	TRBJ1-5	TGCAGTGCCCCTGGGGGGGCGGTAAATCAGCCCCAGCATTTT	CSAPGGAVNQPQHF
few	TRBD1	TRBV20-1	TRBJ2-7	TGCAGTGCTAGCATTTGGACAGGGGGCGCAGGAGAGCAGTACTTC	CSASIWTGGAGEQYF
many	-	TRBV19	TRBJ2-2	TGTGCCAGTAGTATGGGGGGGCAACTCGGGGAGCTGTTTTTT	CASSMGGQLGELFF
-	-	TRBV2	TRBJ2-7	TGTGCCAGCCGAGGGGGACGGGGGTCCTACGAGCAGTACTTC	CASRGGRGSYEQYF
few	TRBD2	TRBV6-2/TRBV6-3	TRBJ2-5	TGTGCCAGCAACCCGGGGGCTAGCGGGAGTCAAGAGACCCAGTACTTC	CASNPGASGSQETQYF